The clone carrying this T cell receptor (beta chain) was counted many times. This sample was taken from a study of read filtering for tumor transcriptome and immune sequencing. Molecular barcoded adaptors covering alpha/delta and beta/gamma chains were used on about 0.4 ug RNA. MiXCR, applied by TCRdb to the reads, yields one record per CDR3 protein. The sample records some 130,000 distinct CDR3 sequences, 13% being singletons. CDR3 length: 15 amino acids. CDR1 and CDR2 from the germline V gene are SGDLS and YYNGEE. The germline V and J ends were trimmed by 3 bases and 4 bases, with 17 bases remaining between them.

Sequencing was done on a sample of a population of CD138-negative cells sorted from bone marrow. The receptor was derived from a donor aged 40 or over with multiple myeloma. The chain uses TRBV9 and TRBJ2-7; a possible D gene is TRBD1 (5 bases). The DNA for the CDR3 is TGTGCCAGCAGCGCCTCCGGCAGGGCAGATTACGAGCAGTACTTC. Translation: CASSASGRADYEQYF.